The present entry profiles one TCR beta chain with its context. What it recognizes is unknown. The use of genomic DNA as template underpinned the TCR beta VDJ and CDR3 profiling. Using its own MiXCR run on the reads, TCRdb lists one record per CDR3 protein. Among some 210,000 distinct CDR3 sequences listed, approximately 60% were seen once. This sample is drawn from a study of CD8+CD57+ T cells in acquired aplastic anemia. Study overall: The mean DNA yield obtained from sorted CD4+ and CD8+ cells came to approximately 3 ug. Among healthy donors, CD4+ cells averaged about 10 million reads. Findings and limits, study-wide: Patients and controls turned out to have some 30 CD8+ CDR3 sequences in common. No significant patient-versus-control difference appeared in CD8+ Simpson's diversity.

Sequenced input: sorted CD4+, CD8+, or CD8+CD57+ T cells (not recorded which) from PBMCs. This receptor was identified in a human donor in good health.

CDR3 residues: CATSDVRDRGYGYTF. CDR3 DNA: TGTGCCACCAGTGATGTAAGGGACAGAGGGTATGGCTACACCTTC. The chain joins TRBV24-1 to TRBJ1-2; 7 nucleotides match TRBD1. The junction had 8 bases not matched to a gene; V was cut back by 3 bases and J by 5 bases. CDR1 and CDR2 from the germline V gene are KGHDR and SFDVKD. CDR3 length equals 15 residues.